The 13 T cell receptor beta chains below were found in one sample sequenced in a study of response to subunit inactivated influenza vaccine. TCRdb analysed the RT-PCR reads with MiXCR anew, one entry per CDR3 protein. The table shows fewer than 550,000 distinct CDR3 sequences, with 25% occurring only once. The sequences come from CD4+ T cells sorted from PBMCs, collected roughly 5 days after vaccination. The receptors were sampled from a middle-aged man who received an inactivated influenza vaccine.

This clonotype appeared a single time. This sequence joins TRBV24-1 and TRBJ2-3, with D hard to call. The CDR3 extends over 11 amino acids. V lost 6 bases, J lost 5 bases, and 5 bases lay in between. Germline values: CDR1 KGHDR, CDR2 SFDVKD. DNA of the CDR3: TGTGCCACCAGTTCTGTAGATACGCAGTATTTT. The encoded protein is CATSSVDTQYF.

This chain uses TRBV4-3 with TRBJ2-7; D possibly corresponds to TRBD2 (7 bases). CDR1 and CDR2 (germline): LGHNA, YSLEER. Between the trimmed V and J ends, which lost 1 base and 4 bases, there was a span of 14 bases. The CDR3 contains 15 residues. CDR3 sequence reads: CASSQAAGARYEQYF. CDR3 nucleotides: TGCGCCAGCAGCCAAGCTGCGGGGGCCAGATACGAGCAGTACTTC.

In this sample, this clonotype turned up a few times. This chain uses TRBV11-2 with TRBJ2-3; D ambiguous. This CDR3 contains 15 residues. Germline V gene sequence: CDR1 SGHAT, CDR2 FQNNGV. V lost 1 base to trimming and J lost 0 bases, with 8 bases between them. This CDR3 reads CASSLVAKSTDTQYF. In DNA, the CDR3 is TGTGCCAGCAGCTTAGTCGCGAAAAGCACAGATACGCAGTATTTT. Filled out from reference TRBV11-2 and TRBJ2-3, the complete variable domain reads EAGVAQSPRYKIIEKRQSVAFWCNPISGHATLYWYQQILGQGPKLLIQFQNNGVVDDSQLPKDRFSAERLKGVDSTLKIQPAKLEDSAVYLCASSLVAKSTDTQYFGPGTRLTVL.

This clonotype has a handful of counts. This sequence joins TRBV10-3 and TRBJ2-7; TRBD2 is a possible D gene (5 bases). The CDR3 has 15 amino acids. In germline, CDR1 is ENHRY, CDR2 SYGVKD. V shed 3 bases and J shed 6 bases, with 18 bases lying between them. CDR3 in amino acids: CAISDQVGNGREQYF. The CDR3 bases are TGTGCCATCAGTGATCAGGTCGGGAACGGTCGCGAGCAGTACTTC.

This clonotype was recorded at least ten times. This rearrangement joins TRBV6-5 to TRBJ2-7, with 9 bases fitting TRBD2. The CDR3 contains 15 residues. V trimming: 0 bases; J trimming: 7 bases; junction bases outside the gene matches: 7. From germline, CDR1 is MNHEY and CDR2 SVGAGI. CDR3 residues: CASSYSTLAGWEQYF. CDR3 bases: TGTGCCAGCAGTTACTCGACCCTAGCGGGGTGGGAGCAGTACTTC.

This clonotype turned up a few times. CDR3 DNA sequence: TGTGCCATCAGTGGAGGGGGTCGGGCAGGGGATACGCAGTATTTT. Protein: CAISGGGRAGDTQYF. J is TRBJ2-3 and V is TRBV10-3, with TRBD1 as a possible D gene (6 bases). This CDR3 contains 15 residues. V lost 4 bases and J 6 bases, leaving 17 bases between the germline ends. Germline V gene data show CDR1 as ENHRY and CDR2 as SYGVKD.

The chain links TRBV4-2 to TRBJ2-1, with D possibly being TRBD1 (6 bases). The germline CDR1 and CDR2 sequences are LGHNA and YNFKEQ. This CDR3 contains 14 residues. V shed 1 base and J shed 13 bases, with 17 bases lying between them. In DNA, the CDR3 is TGTGCCAGCAGCCAAGGTACCGGGACAAGAGGTCAGTTCTTC. It yields the protein CASSQGTGTRGQFF.

The chain combines TRBV18 with TRBJ2-1; 14 nucleotides agree with TRBD2. The CDR3 contains 16 residues. Per the germline V gene, CDR1 is KGHSH and CDR2 is LQKENI. V was clipped by 3 bases and J by 9 bases; unmatched bases: 7. This CDR3 reads CASSPPTSGRAGEQFF. The CDR3, as DNA: TGTGCCAGCTCACCGCCGACTAGCGGGAGGGCCGGTGAGCAGTTCTTC.

V usage is TRBV4-2 and J usage is TRBJ1-3; the D is unclear. Trimming left V 3 bases short and J 4 bases short, with 10 bases between. Germline V gives CDR1 LGHNA, CDR2 YNFKEQ. This CDR3 has 14 amino acids. The CDR3 region is CASSQGGRGNTIYF. Here the CDR3 DNA reads TGTGCCAGCAGCCAGGGCGGTCGCGGAAACACCATATATTTT.

The chain uses TRBV4-2 and TRBJ2-4; 7 nucleotides align to TRBD2. Trimming at V came to 4 bases and at J to 0 bases, leaving 12 bases not matched to a gene. The CDR3 has 18 amino acids. Germline V CDR1 and CDR2: LGHNA, YNFKEQ. For the CDR3, the DNA is TGTGCCAGCAGCCCCCGAGCGGGGTTGGGGCTAGCCAAAAACATTCAGTACTTC. Translated: CASSPRAGLGLAKNIQYF.

The rearrangement uses TRBV18 and TRBJ2-1; TRBD1 agrees at 7 bases. CDR3 size: 16 residues. J gave up 0 bases and V 2 bases, and 4 bases lay outside the gene matches. CDR1 and CDR2 from the germline V gene are KGHSH and LQKENI. CDR3 coding DNA: TGTGCCAGCTCACCATTGGGACAGAGCTCCTACAATGAGCAGTTCTTC. Translating it yields CASSPLGQSSYNEQFF.

The CDR3: CSAVAGGPSEQFF. DNA for the CDR3: TGCAGTGCTGTAGCGGGGGGGCCTAGTGAGCAGTTCTTC. The chain has TRBV20-1 and TRBJ2-1; 11 bases are a match to TRBD2. CDR3 length: 13 amino acids. The V segment lost 5 bases and the J segment 9 bases; nucleotides outside the gene matches: 6. Germline CDR1 DFQATT, CDR2 SNEGSKA (reference sequence).

In this sample, this clonotype turned up a few times. The rearrangement links TRBV24-1 to TRBJ2-7; weak D call: TRBD1 (6 bases). The ends were cut back, 6 bases at V and 1 base at J, with 15 bases in the middle. Germline CDR1 KGHDR, CDR2 SFDVKD. The CDR3 length is 15 residues. CDR3 nucleotides: TGTGCCACCAGTCCGCCGGGACACCTATCCTACGAGCAGTACTTC. Translation gives CATSPPGHLSYEQYF.